This TCR beta chain was captured by sequencing in a study of T cell repertoires in cytomegalovirus infection. Study-level background: As its CMV epitopes, the study selected recently identified HLA-C-restricted and well-studied HLA-B-restricted targets. Evidence of both CMV infection and a matching HLA type came from public TCR beta signatures.

This clonotype was detected a few times. Its antigen is still unknown. CDR3 length equals 16 residues. Germline values: CDR1 SEHNR, CDR2 FQNEAQ (reference sequence). The junction had 7 bases not matched to a gene; V was cut back by 1 base and J by 6 bases. One entry per CDR3 protein results from TCRdb running MiXCR on the reads. The sample has about 52,000 distinct CDR3 sequences; 15% to 20% are singletons. Whole-study findings and limits: Carriers of CMV and the relevant HLA type were discriminated by public TCR beta frequency.

Sequencing used CD8+ T cells from cultured PBMCs, obtained from culture after CMV antigen stimulation. The sequence was collected from a human donor in good health (CMV status not recorded). Some clones in this sample may be carry-over from other donors' samples. This chain uses TRBV7-9 with TRBJ1-5; 9 positions match TRBD1. CDR3 protein: CASSLEGTGLAQPQHF. In DNA form, the CDR3 reads TGTGCCAGCAGCTTAGAGGGGACAGGGCTGGCTCAGCCCCAGCATTTT.